This TCR beta chain appears in the sequencing data of a study of shared clonotypes between healthy human individuals. Turning to the study itself: Donors had three CD4 naive, three CD4 memory, two CD8 naive and one CD8 memory plate apiece. Findings and limits, study-wide: The small donor group covered limited genetic and exposure diversity.

This clone has a single count. Its antigen is still unknown. The naive CD8 population came from CD45RO-negative cells selected for CCR7, without terminally differentiated effector memory CD45RA+ cells. Trimming shortened V by 0 bases and J by 0 bases, and 10 bases separated the two germline ends. Germline-derived CDR1 and CDR2 are SGDLS and YYNGEE. CDR3 length equals 17 residues. The sorted-subset replicate PCRs were given around 190 ng DNA, which is 30,000 or so T cell genomes. This table comes from immunoSEQ multiplex PCR, and its TCRdb copy is limited to in-frame clones, with some not included. This table has about 2 million clones, roughly 94% appearing once.

This chain uses TRBV9 with TRBJ1-6; D unresolved. The source material was naive CD8+ T cells sorted from blood. This clonotype was sampled from a man aged 18 to 30 in good health. CDR3 nucleotide sequence: TGTGCCAGCAGCGTAGATTGGGCTAGCTCCTATAATTCACCCCTCCACTTT. It specifies CASSVDWASSYNSPLHF.